One and the same sample provided the 21 T cell receptor beta chains below, sequenced in a study of cytomegalovirus exposure and HLA in healthy donors. Sequencing was performed with immunoSEQ multiplex PCR; in TCRdb, only in-frame clones are kept and a portion is missing. The profile shows approximately 70,000 clones, approximately 94% of them singletons. The sequenced sample was PBMCs. The receptors originated from a woman aged 18 to 35 in good health and CMV-seronegative.

The chain joins TRBV11-2 to TRBJ2-5; TRBD1 aligns across 7 bases. The V gene end was trimmed by 5 bases and the J gene end by 5 bases; junction bases not matched to a gene: 5. CDR1 SGHAT and CDR2 FQNNGV come from the germline V gene. This CDR3 has 13 amino acids. The CDR3 nucleotides read TGTGCCAGCAGCCTGACAGGGACGGAGACCCAGTACTTC. This translates into CASSLTGTETQYF.

The rearrangement uses TRBV7-3 and TRBJ1-6; D unresolved. The CDR3 consists of 15 residues. CDR1 is SGHTA, CDR2 FQGTGA, per germline. Trimming cost V 2 bases and J 8 bases, with 13 bases left between them. The CDR3 DNA follows: TGTGCCAGCAGCTTATCGGGGAGCTGGGATTCACCCCTCCACTTT. Translation: CASSLSGSWDSPLHF.

This rearrangement joins TRBV19 to TRBJ1-1; D remains ambiguous. The CDR3 extends over 14 amino acids. Trimming removed 5 bases from V and 6 bases from J, with 16 bases in between. Per the germline V gene, CDR1 is LNHDA and CDR2 is SQIVND (reference sequence). In DNA form, the CDR3 reads TGTGCCAGTAGTCCGCCACGACGTGAGGCTGAAGCTTTCTTT. Translating it yields CASSPPRREAEAFF. The full variable domain, with the rest looked up from reference TRBV19 and TRBJ1-1, is DGGITQSPKYLFRKEGQNVTLSCEQNLNHDAMYWYRQDPGQGLRLIYYSQIVNDFQKGDIAEGYSVSREKKESFPLTVTSAQKNPTAFYLCASSPPRREAEAFFGQGTRLTVV.

The gene calls are TRBV6-1 and TRBJ1-5, with D perhaps matching TRBD1 (5 bases). V lost 1 base and J 6 bases, leaving 7 bases between the germline ends. The CDR3 covers 13 residues. CDR1 and CDR2 (germline): MNHNS, SASEGT. The CDR3 nucleotides are TGTGCCAGCAGTGAAGGGGGCGGTCAGCCCCAGCATTTT. Encoded protein: CASSEGGGQPQHF.

This sequence joins TRBV7-9 and TRBJ2-2; 7 bases match TRBD1. The CDR3 spans 14 residues. Trimming removed 4 bases from V and 3 bases from J; junction bases left unmatched: 2. CDR1 SEHNR and CDR2 FQNEAQ come from the germline V gene (reference sequence). The CDR3 DNA sequence: TGTGCCAGCAGCTGGACAGGCCACACCGGGGAGCTGTTTTTT. Translating gives CASSWTGHTGELFF.

The chain links TRBV5-1 to TRBJ2-5, with a weak D call TRBD1 (5 bases). V shed 0 bases and J shed 3 bases, with 6 bases lying between them. The CDR3 extends over 13 amino acids. CDR1 SGHRS and CDR2 YFSETQ come from the germline V gene. The CDR3 nucleotides are TGCGCCAGCAGCTTGGGACAGAAAGAGACCCAGTACTTC. Amino acid sequence: CASSLGQKETQYF.

This chain connects TRBV6-5 to TRBJ2-3, with 10 bases that match TRBD2. After removal of 6 bases from V and 5 bases from J, the junction contained 8 bases not matched to a gene. Germline lookup yields CDR1 MNHEY and CDR2 SVGAGI. This CDR3 is 15 amino acids long. The CDR3 loop is CASSPSGGAEDTQYF. DNA of the CDR3: TGTGCCAGCAGCCCAAGCGGGGGGGCCGAAGATACGCAGTATTTT.

This clone was seen a handful of times. The V gene is TRBV15, the J gene TRBJ1-5; D is perhaps TRBD1 (6 bases). Germline-derived CDR1 and CDR2 are LNHNV and YYDKDF (reference sequence). V was clipped by 0 bases and J by 1 base, with 13 bases between them. This CDR3 is built from 17 residues. CDR3 sequence reads: CATSRERAGVSNQPQHF. The CDR3 DNA is TGTGCCACCAGCAGAGAACGGGCAGGGGTGAGCAATCAGCCCCAGCATTTT.

The chain carries TRBV10-3 and TRBJ2-3; D may be TRBD2 (5 bases). Per germline, CDR1 ENHRY and CDR2 SYGVKD. The CDR3 runs 16 residues. V was shortened by 4 bases and J by 3 bases, with 17 bases between the two germline ends. The CDR3 loop is CAISGSPDPGTDTQYF. CDR3 DNA sequence: TGTGCCATCAGTGGTTCGCCGGATCCGGGGACAGATACGCAGTATTTT.

The CDR3 region has the DNA TGTGCCAGCAGCTTGCTCCGGGTTAGCTCCTACAATGAGCAGTTCTTC. It codes for CASSLLRVSSYNEQFF. V and J are TRBV5-5 and TRBJ2-1; D gene ambiguous. V gave up 1 base and J gave up 0 bases, with 11 bases separating them. The CDR3 contains 16 residues. Germline V gene sequence: CDR1 SGHKS, CDR2 YYEKEE (reference sequence).

This clone appeared a single time. The rearrangement uses TRBV7-3 and TRBJ2-2; 9 positions match TRBD2. CDR1 is SGHTA, CDR2 FQGTGA, per germline. V gave up 5 bases and J gave up 3 bases; unmatched junction bases: 4. This CDR3 is built from 15 residues. The CDR3 loop is CASSPTSGDTGELFF. In nucleotides, the CDR3 is TGTGCCAGCAGCCCGACTAGCGGAGACACCGGGGAGCTGTTTTTT.

The rearrangement links TRBV6-5 to TRBJ2-7, with a possible D match to TRBD2 (5 bases). CDR1 is MNHEY, CDR2 SVGAGI, per germline. There are 11 residues in the CDR3. Trimming pared 2 bases from V and 12 bases from J, leaving 11 bases between. CDR3 protein: CASSYDGVWYF. CDR3 nucleotide sequence: TGTGCCAGCAGTTACGACGGGGTTTGGTACTTC.

The chain couples TRBV2 to TRBJ2-5, with 12 positions matching TRBD2. CDR3 length: 15 amino acids. CDR1 SNHLY and CDR2 FYNNEI come from the germline V gene. Germline trimming cut 4 bases from V and 3 bases from J; bases unmatched to any gene: 3. This chain's CDR3 is CASSGLAGVKETQYF. DNA for the CDR3: TGTGCCAGCAGTGGACTAGCGGGAGTAAAAGAGACCCAGTACTTC. The full variable domain, in which reference TRBV2 and TRBJ2-5 provide the parts outside the CDR3, is EPEVTQTPSHQVTQMGQEVILRCVPISNHLYFYWYRQILGQKVEFLVSFYNNEISEKSEIFDDQFSVERPDGSNFTLKIRSTKLEDSAMYFCASSGLAGVKETQYFGPGTRLLVL.

The rearrangement uses TRBV28 and TRBJ2-1, with 9 bases fitting TRBD1. Germline lookup yields CDR1 MDHEN and CDR2 SYDVKM. V gave up 3 bases and J gave up 3 bases; unmatched junction bases: 3. The CDR3 contains 15 residues. CDR3 sequence reads: CASSLGQGNYNEQFF. As DNA, the CDR3 is TGTGCCAGCAGTTTGGGACAGGGTAACTACAATGAGCAGTTCTTC.

The gene calls are TRBV6-1 and TRBJ2-2; 7 bases fit TRBD1. Germline V gene sequence: CDR1 MNHNS, CDR2 SASEGT. The ends lost 4 bases at V and 4 bases at J; junction bases unmatched: 6. This CDR3 has 15 amino acids. The CDR3: CASSGGQLFTGELFF. CDR3 coding DNA: TGTGCCAGCAGTGGGGGACAGCTATTCACCGGGGAGCTGTTTTTT.

This chain connects TRBV27 to TRBJ2-5; TRBD1 aligns across 8 bases. Unmatched junction bases numbered 10, after V lost 5 bases and J lost 5 bases. This CDR3 is built from 15 residues. Germline values: CDR1 MNHEY, CDR2 SMNVEV (reference sequence). CDR3 loop: CASSLNRGLGETQYF. The DNA for the CDR3 is TGTGCCAGCAGTCTCAACAGGGGGTTGGGGGAGACCCAGTACTTC.

CDR3 DNA sequence: TGTGCCATCAGTTCCCGAGATACGCAGTATTTT. Amino acid sequence: CAISSRDTQYF. The chain links TRBV10-3 to TRBJ2-3; D call uncertain. V was shortened by 5 bases and J by 5 bases, with 5 bases between the two germline ends. CDR1 and CDR2 (germline): ENHRY, SYGVKD. The CDR3 sequence is 11 residues long.

The chain links TRBV4-1 to TRBJ1-4, with TRBD1 matching 9 bases. Germline V CDR1 and CDR2: MGHRA, YSYEKL. The CDR3 loop spans 15 amino acids. Trimming at V came to 4 bases and at J to 5 bases, leaving 5 bases not matched to a gene. CDR3 sequence reads: CASSRGQGTNEKLFF. As DNA, the CDR3 is TGCGCCAGCAGCCGCGGACAGGGGACGAATGAAAAACTGTTTTTT.

CDR3 in amino acids: CASGRGDPYEQYF. CDR3 coding DNA: TGTGCCAGTGGCCGGGGGGATCCCTACGAGCAGTACTTC. The chain recombines TRBV10-3 with TRBJ2-7, with 7 bases fitting TRBD2. The CDR3 length is 13 residues. The V gene end was trimmed by 10 bases and the J gene end by 2 bases; junction bases not matched to a gene: 8. The germline gives CDR1 ENHRY, CDR2 SYGVKD.

The chain combines TRBV4-2 with TRBJ1-2; 9 bases line up with TRBD1. V lost 4 bases to trimming and J lost 8 bases; unmatched junction nucleotides: 5. Germline CDR1 LGHNA, CDR2 YNFKEQ. This CDR3 contains 13 residues. The CDR3 here is CASSRGQGEGYTF. CDR3 bases: TGTGCCAGCAGCCGGGGACAGGGAGAGGGCTACACCTTC.

This chain connects TRBV18 to TRBJ2-7; 12 nucleotides align to TRBD2. The CDR3 contains 17 residues. J was trimmed by 3 bases and V by 6 bases; bases with no gene match: 12. Germline V gene data show CDR1 as KGHSH and CDR2 as LQKENI. The DNA of the CDR3 is TGTGCCAGCTCCCCTTTACCCGGGACTAGCGGGTTCTACGAGCAGTACTTC. This gives the protein CASSPLPGTSGFYEQYF.